This TCR delta chain was sequenced during a study of γδ T cells in repeated Plasmodium falciparum infection. About the study: Four controlled malaria infections with P. falciparum NF54 spanned roughly 590 days.

TCRdb redid the clone calls on the multiplex PCR reads with CATT. Seen here are 85,000 to 90,000 delta-chain clones, under 1.5% observed once, and the top ten hold around 8.1%. This clone was found many times. Other DNA sequences in the same sample also yield this CDR3. The material sequenced was gamma-delta T cells from blood. The sequence derives from a pool of human donors (malaria-infected and uninfected, not separated).

The CDR3 sequence: CALGEAPYGADYWGIRTDDKLIF. The CDR3 DNA sequence: TGTGCTCTTGGGGAAGCCCCCTACGGCGCAGATTACTGGGGGATACGAACGGACGATAAACTCATCTTT. The chain recombines TRDV1 with TRDJ1; 13 nucleotides match TRDD3. J lost 4 bases, V lost 2 bases, and 25 bases had no gene match. The CDR3 loop spans 23 amino acids. Germline V CDR1 and CDR2: TSWWSYY, QGS.